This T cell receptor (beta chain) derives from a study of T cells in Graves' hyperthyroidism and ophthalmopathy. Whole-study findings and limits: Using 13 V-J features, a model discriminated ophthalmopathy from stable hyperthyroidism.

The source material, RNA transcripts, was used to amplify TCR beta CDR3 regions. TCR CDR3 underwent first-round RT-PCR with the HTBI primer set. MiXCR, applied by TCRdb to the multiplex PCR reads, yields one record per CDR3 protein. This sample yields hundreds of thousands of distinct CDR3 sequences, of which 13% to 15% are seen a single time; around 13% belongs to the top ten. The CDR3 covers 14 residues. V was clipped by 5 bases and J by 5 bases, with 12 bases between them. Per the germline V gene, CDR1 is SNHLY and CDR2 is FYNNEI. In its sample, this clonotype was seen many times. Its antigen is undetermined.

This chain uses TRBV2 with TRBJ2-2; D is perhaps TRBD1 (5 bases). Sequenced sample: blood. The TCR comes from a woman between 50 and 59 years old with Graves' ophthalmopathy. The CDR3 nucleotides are TGTGCCAGCAGTCTTAACCGACAGACCGGGGAGCTGTTTTTT. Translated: CASSLNRQTGELFF.